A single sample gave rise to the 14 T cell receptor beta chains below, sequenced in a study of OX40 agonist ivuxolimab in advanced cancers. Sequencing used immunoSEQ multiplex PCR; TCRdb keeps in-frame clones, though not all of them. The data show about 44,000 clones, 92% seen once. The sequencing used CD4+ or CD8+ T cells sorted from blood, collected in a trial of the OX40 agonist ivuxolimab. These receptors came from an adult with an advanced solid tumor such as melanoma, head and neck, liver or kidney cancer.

This CDR3 is CASSPREGPTDTQYF. CDR3 nucleotides: TGTGCCAGCAGCCCCCGGGAGGGCCCCACAGATACGCAGTATTTT. The J gene is TRBJ2-3, the V gene TRBV11-3; 8 bases match TRBD2. CDR1 is SGHNT, CDR2 YENEEA, per germline. J lost 2 bases, V lost 5 bases, and 6 bases had no gene match. The CDR3 extends over 15 amino acids.

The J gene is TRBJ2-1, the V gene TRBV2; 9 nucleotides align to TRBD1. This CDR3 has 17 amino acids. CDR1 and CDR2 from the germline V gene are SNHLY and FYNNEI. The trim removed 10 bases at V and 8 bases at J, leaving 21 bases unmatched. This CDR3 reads CATRGGGGQGINDEQFF. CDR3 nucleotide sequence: TGTGCCACCCGAGGGGGGGGAGGACAGGGGATTAACGATGAGCAGTTCTTC.

CDR3 region: CASSLIPDYEQYF. The CDR3 bases are TGTGCCAGCAGTTTAATCCCCGATTACGAGCAGTACTTC. This chain connects TRBV28 to TRBJ2-7; no definite D call. V lost 2 bases and J 4 bases, leaving 9 bases between the germline ends. Germline values: CDR1 MDHEN, CDR2 SYDVKM. The CDR3 is 13 amino acids.

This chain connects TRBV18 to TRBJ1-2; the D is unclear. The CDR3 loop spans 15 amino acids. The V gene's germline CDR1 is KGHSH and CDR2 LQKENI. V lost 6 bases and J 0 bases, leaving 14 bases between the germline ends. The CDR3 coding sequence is TGTGCCAGCTCCTCGGTTCAGAAATCTAACTATGGCTACACCTTC. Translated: CASSSVQKSNYGYTF.

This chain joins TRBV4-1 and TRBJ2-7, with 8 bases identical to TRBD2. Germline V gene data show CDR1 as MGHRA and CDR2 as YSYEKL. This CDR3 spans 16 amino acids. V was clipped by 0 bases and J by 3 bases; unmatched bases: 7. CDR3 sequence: CASSQDLLAEHYEQYF. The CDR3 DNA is TGCGCCAGCAGCCAAGATCTACTAGCGGAGCACTACGAGCAGTACTTC.

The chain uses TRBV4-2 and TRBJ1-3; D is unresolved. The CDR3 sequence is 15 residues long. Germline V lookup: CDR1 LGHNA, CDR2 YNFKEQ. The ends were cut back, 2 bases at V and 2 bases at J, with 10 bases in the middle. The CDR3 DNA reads TGTGCCAGCAGCCAACAAGAATTAACTGGAAACACCATATATTTT. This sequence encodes CASSQQELTGNTIYF.

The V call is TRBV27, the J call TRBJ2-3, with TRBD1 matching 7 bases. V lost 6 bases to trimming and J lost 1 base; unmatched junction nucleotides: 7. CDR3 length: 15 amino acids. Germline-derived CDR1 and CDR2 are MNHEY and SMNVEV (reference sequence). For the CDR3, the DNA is TGTGCCAGCAGCCCAGGGACAGTTGGCACAGATACGCAGTATTTT. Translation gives CASSPGTVGTDTQYF.

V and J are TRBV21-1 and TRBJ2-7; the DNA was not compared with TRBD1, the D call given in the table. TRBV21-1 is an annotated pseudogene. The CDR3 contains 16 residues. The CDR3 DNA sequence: TGTGCCAGCAGCAATGGGCAGGGCGACCCCTTCTACGAGCAGTACTTC. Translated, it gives CASSNGQGDPFYEQYF.

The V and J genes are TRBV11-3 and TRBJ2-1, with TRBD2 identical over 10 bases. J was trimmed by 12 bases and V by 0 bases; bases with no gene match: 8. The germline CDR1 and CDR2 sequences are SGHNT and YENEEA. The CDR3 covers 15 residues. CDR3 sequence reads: CASSLDRLAGELQFF. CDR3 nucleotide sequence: TGTGCCAGCAGCTTAGATAGGCTAGCGGGAGAGTTGCAGTTCTTC.

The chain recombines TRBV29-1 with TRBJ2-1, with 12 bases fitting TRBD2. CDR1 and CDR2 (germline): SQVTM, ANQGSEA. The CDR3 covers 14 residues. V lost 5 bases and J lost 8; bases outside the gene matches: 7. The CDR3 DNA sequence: TGCAGCGTTACCGGGACTAGCGGGCTCGATGAGCAGTTCTTC. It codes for CSVTGTSGLDEQFF.

The DNA of the CDR3 is TGTGCCAGTAGTCCGACAGGGGGGGAACATGGCTACACCTTC. Protein: CASSPTGGEHGYTF. The chain links TRBV19 to TRBJ1-2; 9 nucleotides align to TRBD1. This CDR3 is 14 amino acids long. Germline CDR1 LNHDA, CDR2 SQIVND (reference sequence). With V trimmed by 5 bases and J by 6 bases, 7 bases remained unmatched.

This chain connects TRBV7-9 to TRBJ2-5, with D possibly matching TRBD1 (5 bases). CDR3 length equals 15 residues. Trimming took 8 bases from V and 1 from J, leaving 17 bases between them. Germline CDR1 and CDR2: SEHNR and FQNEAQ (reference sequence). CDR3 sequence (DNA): TGTGCCAGCTCCCTTGGGTTGGGGCTCCAAGAGACCCAGTACTTC. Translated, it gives CASSLGLGLQETQYF.

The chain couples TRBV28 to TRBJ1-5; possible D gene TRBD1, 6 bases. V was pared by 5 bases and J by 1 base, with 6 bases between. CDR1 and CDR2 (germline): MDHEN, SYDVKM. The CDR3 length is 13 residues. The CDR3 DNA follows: TGTGCCAGCAGTACAGGGAGCAATCAGCCCCAGCATTTT. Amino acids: CASSTGSNQPQHF. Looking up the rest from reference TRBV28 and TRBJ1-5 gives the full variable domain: DVKVTQSSRYLVKRTGEKVFLECVQDMDHENMFWYRQDPGLGLRLIYFSYDVKMKEKGDIPEGYSVSREKKERFSLILESASTNQTSMYLCASSTGSNQPQHFGDGTRLSIL.

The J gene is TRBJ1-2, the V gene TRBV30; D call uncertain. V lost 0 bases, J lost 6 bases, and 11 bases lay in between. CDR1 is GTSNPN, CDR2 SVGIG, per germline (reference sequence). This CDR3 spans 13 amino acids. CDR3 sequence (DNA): TGTGCCTGGAGTGTAAGTCAGAGAGATGGCTACACCTTC. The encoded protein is CAWSVSQRDGYTF.